This TCR beta chain was recovered during a study of T-cell memory formation after mild COVID-19 (dated by TCRdb to about 2021). Turning to the overall study: TCR sequence clusters from the two donors were found to be largely donor specific. The cohort was made up of two young adult volunteers, one female and one male, who were previously healthy. Longitudinal TCRalpha and TCRbeta repertoire sequencing tracked T-cell clones expanding and contracting after mild COVID-19 in a couple of donors.

The paper as a whole reports these results and caveats: Contracting CD4+ clones appeared mostly in the CM and EM memory subsets, whereas CD8+ clones were enriched in EMRA. Clones contracting from day 15 to 85 had balanced CD4/CD8 phenotypes, while a second wave expanding from day 15 to 37 was biased towards CD4+. Some responding clones were detected in pre-infection memory, which suggested that pre-existing cross-reactive memory T cells had joined the SARS-CoV-2 response. Only two mild cases were covered by the study, and larger cohorts that include severe cases with pre-infection samples were considered necessary. SARS-CoV-2 specificity was not confirmed for the second-wave clones peaking on day 37.

This clonotype was observed at least ten times. No antigen is known for it. There are no base qualities to consult, and no much larger clone falls within one base. Sequenced using an Illumina NovaSeq 6000. cDNA libraries for TCRalpha and TCRbeta were prepared by 5'RACE using constant-segment primers, with sample barcodes and unique molecular identifiers added. RNA was extracted from every sample with Trizol reagent. Amplification of the libraries took two PCR steps, and the second step added a second sample barcode plus Illumina TruSeq adapters. Libraries were sequenced on an Illumina NovaSeq with 2 x 150 bp paired-end reads. The authors' analysis ran thus. Reads were demultiplexed and collapsed into UMI-guided consensus sequences with migec v1.2.7. Using mixcr v2.1.11, UMI consensuses were aligned to TRA and TRB V and J templates and then assembled into clonotypes. Clonotypes were classified as expanded or contracted when called significant by both edgeR and NoisET, with noise models trained on biological replicates. edgeR calls used a false discovery rate-adjusted p below 0.01 and a log2 fold-change threshold of 1. As an exploratory analysis of dynamics, max-normalized trajectories of the 1000 most abundant clonotypes were examined with PCA combined with hierarchical clustering. Each responding clone was given a CD4 or CD8 phenotype based on the CD4+ and CD8+ repertoires, which had been sequenced separately. The public reads were reanalyzed by TCRdb: fastp trimming at Q25, MiXCR alignment, in-frame beta chains only. CDR3 protein duplicates are merged, each entry listing the most common genes and DNA. The V and J calls, along with clone size, are taken from TCRdb and not from the paper's own processing. The sample includes hundreds of thousands of distinct CDR3 sequences, with about a sixth observed a single time. Of the sample, about 22% is held by the ten largest clones.

The CDR3 holds 14 amino acids from the cysteine to the phenylalanine. Only the CDR3 DNA is retained, 42 bases long and in frame from the first base. Trimming costs V 0 bases and J 4 bases, and their ends lie 7 bases apart. CDR1 and CDR2 are read off the germline V gene as SGDLS and YYNGEE. Ficoll-Paque density gradient centrifugation was used to isolate PBMCs. In this chain, TRBV9 is recombined with TRBJ2-2; a tentative D match to TRBD1 spans 6 bases. The receptor comes from a man aged 18 to 29 who had mild COVID-19 (a few samples of this study predate the infection). The sample titles of this study are shuffled in the database, so cell type and time point are left out; the donor was told from shared clones. Sequencing was performed on PBMCs or a T cell subset sorted from them (not recorded which). The CDR3 sequence is CASSVGGGTGELFF. The DNA sequence follows: TGTGCCAGCAGCGTAGGAGGGGGCACCGGGGAGCTGTTTTTT.